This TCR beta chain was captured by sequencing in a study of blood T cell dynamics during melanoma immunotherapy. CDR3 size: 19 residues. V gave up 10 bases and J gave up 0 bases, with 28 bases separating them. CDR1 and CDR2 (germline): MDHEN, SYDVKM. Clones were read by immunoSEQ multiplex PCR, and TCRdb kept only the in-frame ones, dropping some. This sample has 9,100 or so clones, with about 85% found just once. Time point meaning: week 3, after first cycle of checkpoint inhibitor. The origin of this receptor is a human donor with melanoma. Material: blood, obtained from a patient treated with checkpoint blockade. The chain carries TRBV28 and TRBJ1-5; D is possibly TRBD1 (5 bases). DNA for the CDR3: TGTGCCACCACGGGGGTTTCTCGCAGAGGGGTATATAGCAATCAGCCCCAGCATTTT. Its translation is CATTGVSRRGVYSNQPQHF.